Ten or more counts support the clone carrying this TCR beta chain. Its antigen remains unknown. The record originates from a study of T cells in Graves' hyperthyroidism and ophthalmopathy. The overall study: Peripheral blood was taken when the disease was first diagnosed, before any treatment began.

The ends lost 1 base at V and 0 bases at J; junction bases unmatched: 12. CDR3 length: 19 residues. CDR1 and CDR2 (germline): SGHAT, FQNNGV. RNA transcripts were the template for amplifying TCR beta CDR3 regions. Using the HTBI primer set, a first-round RT-PCR was run on the TCR CDR3. TCRdb used MiXCR to reprocess the multiplex PCR reads, holding one entry per CDR3 protein. Here the sample spans under 250,000 distinct CDR3 sequences, approximately 16% being singletons. Study-wide points: In the analysis, a 13 V-J model separated ophthalmopathy from stable hyperthyroidism.

Patients aged 18 to 65 had newly diagnosed hyperthyroidism lasting under 2 months. Clinical symptoms, serum thyroxine and TRAb, thyroid ultrasound and orbital computed tomography together formed the diagnostic basis. Sequencing was performed on blood. The rearrangement joins TRBV11-2 to TRBJ2-1; the match to TRBD2 covers 7 bases. This receptor was identified in a woman in her fifties or sixties with Graves' hyperthyroidism. CDR3 sequence: CASSLVRGPSGGSYNEQFF. The CDR3 DNA reads TGTGCCAGCAGCTTAGTCCGGGGACCTAGCGGAGGCTCCTACAATGAGCAGTTCTTC.